What follows is one TCR beta chain and its context. Germline assignment: CDR1 LNHNV and CDR2 YYDKDF (reference sequence). This CDR3 contains 13 residues. With 3 bases removed from V and 8 bases from J, the gap between germline ends came to 11 bases. The data belong to a study of T cells in Graves' hyperthyroidism and ophthalmopathy. TCR beta CDR3 region amplification was performed from RNA transcripts. In the first-round RT-PCR of the TCR CDR3, the HTBI primer set was used. MiXCR was run by TCRdb on the multiplex PCR reads, yielding one entry per CDR3 protein. Of hundreds of thousands of distinct CDR3 sequences listed, less than 15% are singletons.

The chain uses TRBV15 and TRBJ2-1; D gene unclear. Sequenced input: blood. The sequence came from a woman aged 18-35 years with Graves' hyperthyroidism. The CDR3 here is CATSSGSSYEQFF. The CDR3 region has the DNA TGTGCCACCAGCAGCGGGTCGTCGTATGAGCAGTTCTTC.